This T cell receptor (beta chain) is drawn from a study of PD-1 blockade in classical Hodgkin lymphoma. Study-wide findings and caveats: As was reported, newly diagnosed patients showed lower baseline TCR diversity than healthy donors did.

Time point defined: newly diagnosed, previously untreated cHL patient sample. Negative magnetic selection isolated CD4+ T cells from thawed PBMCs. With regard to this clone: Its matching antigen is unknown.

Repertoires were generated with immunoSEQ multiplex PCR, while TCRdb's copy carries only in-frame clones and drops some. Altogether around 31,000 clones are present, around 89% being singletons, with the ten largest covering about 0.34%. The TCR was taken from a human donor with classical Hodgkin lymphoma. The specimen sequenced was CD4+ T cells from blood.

CDR3: CASSTTSGAGELFF. Written as DNA, the CDR3 is TGTGCCAGCAGCACGACTAGCGGTGCCGGGGAGCTGTTTTTT. This chain links TRBV7-2 with TRBJ2-2, with 9 bases matching TRBD2. This CDR3 comprises 14 residues. Germline V gives CDR1 SGHTA, CDR2 FQGNSA. V was pared by 5 bases and J by 6 bases, with 4 bases of the junction left unmatched. Combining the CDR3 with reference TRBV7-2 and TRBJ2-2 gives the whole variable domain GAGVSQSPSNKVTEKGKDVELRCDPISGHTALYWYRQSLGQGLEFLIYFQGNSAPDKSGLPSDRFSAERTGGSVSTLTIQRTQQEDSAVYLCASSTTSGAGELFFGEGSRLTVL.